The clone carrying this T cell receptor beta chain was counted a few times. The antigen remains undetermined. This sample stems from a study of CD8+ T cells in alopecia areata. The sequencing template was cDNA reverse transcribed from extracted RNA. Sequencing was performed with immunoSEQ multiplex PCR; in TCRdb, only in-frame clones are kept and a portion is missing. The sample records 50,000 to 80,000 clones, about 40% being singletons. Collected material from alopecia areata patients comprised lesional scalp punch biopsies and peripheral blood. PBMCs yielded sorted CD4+ and CD8+ T cells. Study-wide results and caveats: Sequenced scalp T cells also include alphabeta T cells resident in normal skin.

The CDR3 spans 15 residues. Between the trimmed V and J ends, which lost 0 bases and 3 bases, there was a span of 12 bases. CDR1 and CDR2 from the germline V gene are LGHNA and YSLEER. The receptor was derived from a human donor with alopecia areata. What was sequenced was NKG2D-low CD8+ T cells sorted from blood. V and J are TRBV4-3 and TRBJ2-7, with D possibly matching TRBD2 (5 bases). Here the CDR3 DNA reads TGCGCCAGCAGCCAAGATCTTGCCGACTACTACGAGCAGTACTTC. Translated, it gives CASSQDLADYYEQYF.